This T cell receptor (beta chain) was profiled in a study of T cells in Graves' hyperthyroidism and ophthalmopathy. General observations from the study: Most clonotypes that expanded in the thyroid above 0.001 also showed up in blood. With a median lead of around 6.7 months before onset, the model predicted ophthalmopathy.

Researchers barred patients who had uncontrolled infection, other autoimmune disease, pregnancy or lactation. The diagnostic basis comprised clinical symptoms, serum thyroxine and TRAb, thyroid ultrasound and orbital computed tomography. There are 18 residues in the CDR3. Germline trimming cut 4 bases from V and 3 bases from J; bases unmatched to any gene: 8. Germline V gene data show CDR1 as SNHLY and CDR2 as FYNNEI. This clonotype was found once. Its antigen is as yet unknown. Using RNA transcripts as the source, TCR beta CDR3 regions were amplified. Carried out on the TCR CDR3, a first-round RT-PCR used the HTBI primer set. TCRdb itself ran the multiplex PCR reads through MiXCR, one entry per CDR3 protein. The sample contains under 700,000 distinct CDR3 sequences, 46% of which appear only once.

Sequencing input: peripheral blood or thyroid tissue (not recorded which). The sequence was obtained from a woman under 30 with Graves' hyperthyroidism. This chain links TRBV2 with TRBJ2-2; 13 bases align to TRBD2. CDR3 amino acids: CASSARTSGRWDTGELFF. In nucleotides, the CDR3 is TGTGCCAGCAGTGCCCGGACTAGCGGGAGATGGGACACCGGGGAGCTGTTTTTT.